The T cell receptor (beta chain) described here comes from a study of Ad26.COV2.S vaccination and SARS-CoV-2 variants. Study information: The donor belonged to the COV1001 Ad26.COV2.S trial arm.

Sequencing was performed with immunoSEQ multiplex PCR; in TCRdb, only in-frame clones are kept and a portion is missing. The profile covers about 260,000 clones, with roughly 85% appearing a single time and roughly 3% taken by the ten largest. Germline CDR1 and CDR2: LGHNA and YSLEER. The CDR3 has 15 amino acids. Trimming removed 0 bases from V and 9 bases from J; junction bases left unmatched: 6. Regarding treatment: roughly 19 received Ad26.COV2.S at low or high dose, single or two shots; 5 received placebo; per-sample allocation not given. The investigators took samples on day 63 after the first vaccine or placebo injection. Its platform was an Ad26 vector, and its expressed antigen was Wuhan-strain SARS-CoV-2 spike.

This chain links TRBV4-3 with TRBJ2-1; TRBD1 matches at 9 bases. The sequence derives from a person between 18 and 59 years old who received the Ad26.COV2.S COVID-19 vaccine or a placebo. Sequencing was performed on peripheral blood, taken in a trial of Ad26.COV2.S vaccine versus placebo. CDR3 sequence reads: CASSQETGGYGEQFF. CDR3 DNA: TGCGCCAGCAGCCAAGAGACAGGGGGGTACGGTGAGCAGTTCTTC.